This T cell receptor (beta chain) emerged from a study of cytomegalovirus exposure and HLA in healthy donors. The germline gives CDR1 MGHDK, CDR2 SYGVNS. CDR3 length equals 15 residues. Trimming removed 1 base from V and 6 bases from J, with 13 bases in between. The method was immunoSEQ multiplex PCR; TCRdb's version includes in-frame clones alone and lacks a portion of them. The sample shows roughly 77,000 clones, approximately 95% of them seen only once. Remarks on this clone: Its antigen is currently unknown.

Findings and caveats of the study: Subsequent analysis of the 95 to 150 validation repertoires found a tendency for first-cohort TCR clusters to co-occur. Associated with cytomegalovirus, according to the listing, were 150 to 200 TCR beta chains. Reports credit the classifier with highly specific, highly sensitive diagnosis of cytomegalovirus status.

The source material was PBMCs. The receptor was isolated from a woman aged 18-29 years in good health and CMV-seronegative. This chain joins TRBV25-1 and TRBJ1-5; D unclear. The CDR3 protein is CASSESGVEGQPQHF. CDR3 nucleotide sequence: TGTGCCAGCAGTGAATCCGGGGTGGAAGGTCAGCCCCAGCATTTT.